Listed below are T cell receptor beta chains from one sample, sequenced in a study of blood T cells in healthy people across ages. TCRdb ran MiXCR on the 5' RACE reads and lists one entry per CDR3 protein. The sample lists over 1,300,000 distinct CDR3 sequences, 59% occurring once. The sequenced material came from blood. The receptors come from a man aged 18 to 29 in good health. Each CDR3 is given with its conserved first and last residue. D genes are given only for firm matches. Size is stated for part of the rows, as once, few or many counts, or as a class when the clone is expanded.

>TRBD1|TRBV10-3|TRBJ2-1|.
CAIGGTAYNEQFF
TGTGCCATCGGTGGGACAGCCTACAATGAGCAGTTCTTC
>.|TRBV10-3|TRBJ2-7|.
CAISESGTSSYEQYF
TGTGCCATCAGTGAGTCCGGGACCAGCTCCTACGAGCAGTACTTC
>.|TRBV4-3|TRBJ2-7|few
CASSLATGTSYEQYF
TGCGCCAGCAGCCTAGCCACAGGAACCTCCTACGAGCAGTACTTC
>.|TRBV27|TRBJ2-1|once
CASSRPGTYSYNEQFF
TGTGCCAGCAGCCGTCCCGGGACCTACTCCTACAATGAGCAGTTCTTC
>TRBD2|TRBV12-3/TRBV12-4|TRBJ2-7|.
CASSFLAGRYEQYF
TGTGCCAGCAGTTTCCTAGCGGGCCGCTACGAGCAGTACTTC
>.|TRBV6-5|TRBJ2-1|many
CASSIQNPGNEQFF
TGTGCCAGCAGTATACAAAACCCGGGGAATGAGCAGTTCTTC
>TRBD1|TRBV5-6|TRBJ2-3|.
CASSYVQGSTDTQYF
TGTGCCAGCAGCTACGTACAGGGGAGCACAGATACGCAGTATTTT
>TRBD2|TRBV6-1|TRBJ2-5|few
CASSQTSGDKGRETQYF
TGTGCCAGCAGTCAGACTAGCGGGGACAAGGGTAGAGAGACCCAGTACTTC
>.|TRBV7-2|TRBJ1-1|.
CASSWAGAEAFF
TGTGCCAGCAGCTGGGCCGGGGCTGAAGCTTTCTTT
>.|TRBV7-2|TRBJ1-1|once
CASSFNRRFTEAFF
TGTGCCAGCAGCTTTAACCGCCGGTTCACTGAAGCTTTCTTT
>TRBD2|TRBV7-8|TRBJ2-7|.
CASSSPPTSGGTSSYEQYF
TGTGCCAGCAGCTCCCCACCCACTAGCGGGGGTACCAGCTCCTACGAGCAGTACTTC
>TRBD2|TRBV7-9|TRBJ2-3|.
CASSGRLAATDTQYF
TGTGCCAGCAGCGGCAGACTAGCGGCCACAGATACGCAGTATTTT
>TRBD1|TRBV5-1|TRBJ2-1|.
CASSSPGQEYNEQFF
TGCGCCAGCAGTTCGCCCGGACAGGAGTACAATGAGCAGTTCTTC
>TRBD1|TRBV20-1|TRBJ1-1|.
CSALLDRGVRKAFF
TGCAGTGCCTTGCTGGACAGGGGAGTTCGGAAAGCTTTCTTT
>.|TRBV4-3|TRBJ2-1|.
CASSQDLLGYNEQFF
TGCGCCAGCAGCCAAGATCTCTTGGGGTACAATGAGCAGTTCTTC
>TRBD2|TRBV20-1|TRBJ2-7|.
CSARAAGGPSHEQYF
TGCAGTGCTAGAGCGGCGGGAGGGCCTTCCCACGAGCAGTACTTC
>TRBD2|TRBV4-1|TRBJ2-4|few
CASSPTSGGDDIQYF
TGCGCCAGCAGCCCGACTAGCGGGGGGGATGACATTCAGTACTTC
>TRBD2|TRBV20-1|TRBJ2-7|.
CSAPLGTSGARSSYEQYF
TGCAGTGCTCCCCTCGGGACTAGCGGGGCTAGGAGCTCCTACGAGCAGTACTTC
>TRBD2|TRBV29-1|TRBJ2-2|many
CSVGRPSSGESGELFF
TGCAGCGTTGGCCGACCTAGTAGCGGGGAGTCCGGGGAGCTGTTTTTT
>TRBD2|TRBV28|TRBJ2-7|.
CASSDLAGYYEQYF
TGTGCCAGCAGTGATCTAGCGGGGTATTACGAGCAGTACTTC
>.|TRBV5-1|TRBJ2-3|.
CASSPEQGSHTDTQYF
TGCGCCAGCAGCCCTGAACAGGGTTCACACACAGATACGCAGTATTTT